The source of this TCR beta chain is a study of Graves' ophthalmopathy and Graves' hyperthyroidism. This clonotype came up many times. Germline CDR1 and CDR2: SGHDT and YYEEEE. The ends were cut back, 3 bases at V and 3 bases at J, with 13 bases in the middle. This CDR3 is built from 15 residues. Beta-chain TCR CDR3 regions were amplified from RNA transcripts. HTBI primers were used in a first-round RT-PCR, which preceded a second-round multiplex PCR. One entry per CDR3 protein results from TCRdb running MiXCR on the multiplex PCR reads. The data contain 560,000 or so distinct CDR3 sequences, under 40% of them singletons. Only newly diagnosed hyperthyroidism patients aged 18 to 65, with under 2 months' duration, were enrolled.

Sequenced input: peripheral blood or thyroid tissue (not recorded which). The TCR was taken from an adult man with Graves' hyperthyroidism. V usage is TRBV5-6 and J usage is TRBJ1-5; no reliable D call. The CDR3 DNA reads TGTGCCAGCAGCTCACTGACGGCCTACAATCAGCCCCAGCATTTT. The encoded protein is CASSSLTAYNQPQHF.